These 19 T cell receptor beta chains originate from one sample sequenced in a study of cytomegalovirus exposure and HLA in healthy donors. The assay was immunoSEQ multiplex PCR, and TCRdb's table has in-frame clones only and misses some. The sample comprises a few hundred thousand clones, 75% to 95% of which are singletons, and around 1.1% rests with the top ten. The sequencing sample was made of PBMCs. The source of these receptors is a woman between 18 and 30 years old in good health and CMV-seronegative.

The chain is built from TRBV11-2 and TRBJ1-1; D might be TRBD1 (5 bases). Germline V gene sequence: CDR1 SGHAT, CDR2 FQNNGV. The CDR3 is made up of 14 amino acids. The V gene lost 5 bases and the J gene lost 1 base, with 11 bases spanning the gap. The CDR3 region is CASSPRQTNTEAFF. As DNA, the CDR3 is TGTGCCAGCAGCCCGAGACAGACGAACACTGAAGCTTTCTTT.

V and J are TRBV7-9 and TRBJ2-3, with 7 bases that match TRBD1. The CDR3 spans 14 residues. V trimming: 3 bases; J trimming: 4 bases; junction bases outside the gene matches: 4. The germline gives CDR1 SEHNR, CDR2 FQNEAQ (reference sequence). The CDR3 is CASSFRGTPDTQYF. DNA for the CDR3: TGTGCCAGCAGCTTCAGGGGGACGCCAGATACGCAGTATTTT.

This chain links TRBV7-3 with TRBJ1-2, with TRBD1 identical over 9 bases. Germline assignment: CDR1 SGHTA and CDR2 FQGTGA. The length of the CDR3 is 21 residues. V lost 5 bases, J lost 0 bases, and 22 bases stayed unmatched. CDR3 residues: CASSPRPTGGPRGETNYGYTF. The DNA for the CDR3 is TGTGCCAGCAGCCCCCGGCCGACAGGGGGACCGCGAGGAGAAACTAACTATGGCTACACCTTC.

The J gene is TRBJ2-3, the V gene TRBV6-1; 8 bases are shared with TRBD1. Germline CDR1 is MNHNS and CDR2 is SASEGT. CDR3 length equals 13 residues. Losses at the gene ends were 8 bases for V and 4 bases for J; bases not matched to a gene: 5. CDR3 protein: CASEDRVSDTQYF. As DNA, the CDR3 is TGTGCCAGCGAGGACAGGGTCTCAGATACGCAGTATTTT.

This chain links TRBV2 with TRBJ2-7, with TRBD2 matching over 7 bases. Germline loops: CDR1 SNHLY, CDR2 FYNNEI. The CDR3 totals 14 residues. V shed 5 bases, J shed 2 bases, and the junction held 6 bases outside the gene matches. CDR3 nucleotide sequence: TGTGCCAGCAGTCTGACTAGCAACCCCTACGAGCAGTACTTC. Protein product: CASSLTSNPYEQYF. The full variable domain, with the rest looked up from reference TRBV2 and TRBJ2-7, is EPEVTQTPSHQVTQMGQEVILRCVPISNHLYFYWYRQILGQKVEFLVSFYNNEISEKSEIFDDQFSVERPDGSNFTLKIRSTKLEDSAMYFCASSLTSNPYEQYFGPGTRLTVT.

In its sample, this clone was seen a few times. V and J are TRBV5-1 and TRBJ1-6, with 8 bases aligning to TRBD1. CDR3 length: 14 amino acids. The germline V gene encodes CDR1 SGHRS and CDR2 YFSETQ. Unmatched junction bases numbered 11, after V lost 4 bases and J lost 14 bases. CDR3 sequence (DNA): TGCGCCAGCAGCCCGGGACAGGTCGCAGGGTCCCTCCACTTT. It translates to CASSPGQVAGSLHF.

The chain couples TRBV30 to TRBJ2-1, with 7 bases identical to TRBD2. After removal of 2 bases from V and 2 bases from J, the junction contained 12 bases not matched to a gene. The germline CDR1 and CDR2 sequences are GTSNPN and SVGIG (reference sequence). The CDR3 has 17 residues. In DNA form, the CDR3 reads TGTGCCTGGAGTCCAGACCGGGGAGGGCGTCCCTACAATGAGCAGTTCTTC. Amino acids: CAWSPDRGGRPYNEQFF.

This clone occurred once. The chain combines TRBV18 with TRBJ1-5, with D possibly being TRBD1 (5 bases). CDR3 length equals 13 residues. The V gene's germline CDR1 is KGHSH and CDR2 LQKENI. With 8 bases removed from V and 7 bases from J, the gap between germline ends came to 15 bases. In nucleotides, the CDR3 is TGTGCCAGCCTTGCCCAGGGAAGGCAGCCCCAGCATTTT. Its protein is CASLAQGRQPQHF.

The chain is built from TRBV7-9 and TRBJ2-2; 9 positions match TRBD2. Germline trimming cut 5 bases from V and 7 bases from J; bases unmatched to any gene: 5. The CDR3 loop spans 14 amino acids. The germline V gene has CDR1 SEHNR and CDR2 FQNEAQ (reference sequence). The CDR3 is CASSDGLAIGELFF. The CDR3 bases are TGTGCCAGCAGCGACGGACTAGCGATCGGGGAGCTGTTTTTT.

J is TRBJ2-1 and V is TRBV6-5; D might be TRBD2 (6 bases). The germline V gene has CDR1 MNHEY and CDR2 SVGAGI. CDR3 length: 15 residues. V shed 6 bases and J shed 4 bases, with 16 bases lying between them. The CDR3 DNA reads TGTGCCAGCAGCCCCGGGGGATTGGCTTACAATGAGCAGTTCTTC. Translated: CASSPGGLAYNEQFF.

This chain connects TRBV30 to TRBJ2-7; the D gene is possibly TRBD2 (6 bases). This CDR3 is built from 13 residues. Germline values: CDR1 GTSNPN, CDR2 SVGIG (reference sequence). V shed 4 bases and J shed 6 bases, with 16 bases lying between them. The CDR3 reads CAWIKAAGSEQYF. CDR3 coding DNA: TGTGCCTGGATAAAAGCGGCCGGGAGCGAGCAGTACTTC. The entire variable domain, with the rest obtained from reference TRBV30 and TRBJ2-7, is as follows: SQTIHQWPATLVQPVGSPLSLECTVEGTSNPNLYWYRQAAGRGLQLLFYSVGIGQISSEVPQNLSASRPQDRQFILSSKKLLLSDSGFYLCAWIKAAGSEQYFGPGTRLTVT.

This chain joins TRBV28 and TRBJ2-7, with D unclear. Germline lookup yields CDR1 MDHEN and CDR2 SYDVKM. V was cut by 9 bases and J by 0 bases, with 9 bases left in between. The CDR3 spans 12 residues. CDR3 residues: CASTAGSYEQYF. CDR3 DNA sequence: TGTGCCAGTACTGCCGGCTCCTACGAGCAGTACTTC. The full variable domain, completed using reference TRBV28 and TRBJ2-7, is DVKVTQSSRYLVKRTGEKVFLECVQDMDHENMFWYRQDPGLGLRLIYFSYDVKMKEKGDIPEGYSVSREKKERFSLILESASTNQTSMYLCASTAGSYEQYFGPGTRLTVT.

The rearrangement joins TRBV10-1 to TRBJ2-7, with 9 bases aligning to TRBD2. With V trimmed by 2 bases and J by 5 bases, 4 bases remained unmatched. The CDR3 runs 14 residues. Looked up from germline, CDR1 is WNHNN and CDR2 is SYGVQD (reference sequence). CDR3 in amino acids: CASSEASGIHEQYF. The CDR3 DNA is TGCGCCAGCAGTGAGGCTAGCGGGATCCACGAGCAGTACTTC.

CDR3 amino acids: CASSPGQGPEKLFF. CDR3 in DNA: TGTGCCAGCAGCCCGGGACAGGGTCCTGAAAAACTGTTTTTT. The chain employs TRBV7-8 and TRBJ1-4; TRBD1 agrees at 9 bases. Germline trimming cut 5 bases from V and 7 bases from J; bases unmatched to any gene: 5. CDR1 SGHVS and CDR2 FQNEAQ come from the germline V gene. This CDR3 contains 14 residues.

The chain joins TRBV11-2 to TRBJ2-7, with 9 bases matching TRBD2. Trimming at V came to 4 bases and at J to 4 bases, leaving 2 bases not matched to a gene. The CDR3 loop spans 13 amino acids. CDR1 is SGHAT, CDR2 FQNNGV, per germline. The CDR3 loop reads CASSSTSGYEQYF. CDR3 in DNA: TGTGCCAGCAGCTCAACTAGCGGGTACGAGCAGTACTTC.

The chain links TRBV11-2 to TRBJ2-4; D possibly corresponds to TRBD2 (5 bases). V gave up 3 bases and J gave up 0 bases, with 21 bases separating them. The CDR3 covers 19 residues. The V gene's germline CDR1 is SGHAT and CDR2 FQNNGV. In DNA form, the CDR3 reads TGTGCCAGCAGCTTTCCTGAGGACTCAGCACATCTAGCCAAAAACATTCAGTACTTC. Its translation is CASSFPEDSAHLAKNIQYF.

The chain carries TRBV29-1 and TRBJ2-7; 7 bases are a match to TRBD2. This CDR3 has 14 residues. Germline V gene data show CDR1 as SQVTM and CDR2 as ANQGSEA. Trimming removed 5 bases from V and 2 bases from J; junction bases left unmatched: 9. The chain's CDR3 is CSVRLAYPPYEQYF. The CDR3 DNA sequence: TGCAGCGTTAGACTAGCTTACCCTCCCTACGAGCAGTACTTC.

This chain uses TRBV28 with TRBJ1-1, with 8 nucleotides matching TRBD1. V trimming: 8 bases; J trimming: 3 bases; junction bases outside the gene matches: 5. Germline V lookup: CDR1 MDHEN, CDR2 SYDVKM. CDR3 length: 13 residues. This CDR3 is CASGARGHTEAFF. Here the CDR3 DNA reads TGTGCCAGCGGGGCCAGGGGGCACACTGAAGCTTTCTTT.

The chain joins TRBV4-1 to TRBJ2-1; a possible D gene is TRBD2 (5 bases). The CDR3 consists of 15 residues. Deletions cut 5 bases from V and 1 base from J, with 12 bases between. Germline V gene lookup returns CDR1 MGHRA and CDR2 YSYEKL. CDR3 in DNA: TGCGCCAGCAGCGTACTAGTTTCTTCCTACAATGAGCAGTTCTTC. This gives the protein CASSVLVSSYNEQFF.